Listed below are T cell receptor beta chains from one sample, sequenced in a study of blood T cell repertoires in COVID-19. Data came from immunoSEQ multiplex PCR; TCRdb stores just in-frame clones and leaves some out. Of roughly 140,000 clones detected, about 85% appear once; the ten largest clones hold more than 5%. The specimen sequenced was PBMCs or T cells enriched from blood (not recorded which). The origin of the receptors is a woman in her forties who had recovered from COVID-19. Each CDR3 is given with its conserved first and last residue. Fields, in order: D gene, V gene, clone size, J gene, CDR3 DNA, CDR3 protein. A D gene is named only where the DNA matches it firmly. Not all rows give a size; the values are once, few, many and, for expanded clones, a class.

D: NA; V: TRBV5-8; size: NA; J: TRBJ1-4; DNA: TGTGCCAGCAGCTTGGATCGGACGGGGAATGAAAAACTGTTTTTT; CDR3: CASSLDRTGNEKLFF
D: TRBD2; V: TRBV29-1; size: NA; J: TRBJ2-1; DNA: TGCAGCGCGGGACTAGCGGGAGGGGGTGAGCAGTTCTTC; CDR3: CSAGLAGGGEQFF
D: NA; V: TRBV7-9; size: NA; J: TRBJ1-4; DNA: TGTGCCAGCAGCTTAACCCAGGCGACTAATGAAAAACTGTTTTTT; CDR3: CASSLTQATNEKLFF
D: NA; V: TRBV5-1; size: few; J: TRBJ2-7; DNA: TGCGCCAGCAGCTTGTGGGGCCAAAAGCTCTACGAGCAGTACTTC; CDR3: CASSLWGQKLYEQYF
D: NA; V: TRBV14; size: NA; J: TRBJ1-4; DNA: TGTGCCAGCAGCCCGATGGGGAGGGAAAAACTGTTTTTT; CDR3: CASSPMGREKLFF
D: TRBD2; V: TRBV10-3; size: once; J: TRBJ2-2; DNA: TGTGCCATCAGTGAGTCGCGGGGGGACGCCGGGGAGCTGTTTTTT; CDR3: CAISESRGDAGELFF
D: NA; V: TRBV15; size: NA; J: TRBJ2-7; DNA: TGTGCCACCAGCAGAGATTTTACTAGCAGCTACGAGCAGTACTTC; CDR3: CATSRDFTSSYEQYF
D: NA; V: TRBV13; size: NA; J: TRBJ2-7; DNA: TGTGCCAGCAGCTTAGGCTGGGACTTAACCTACGAGCAGTACTTC; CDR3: CASSLGWDLTYEQYF
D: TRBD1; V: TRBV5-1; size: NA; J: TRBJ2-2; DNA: TGCGCCAGCAGCTCTCGGACAGGAGCGGTCGGGGAGCTGTTTTTT; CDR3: CASSSRTGAVGELFF
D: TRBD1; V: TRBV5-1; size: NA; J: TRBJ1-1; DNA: TGCGCCAGCAGCTTACAGGGGGTCAACACTGAAGCTTTCTTT; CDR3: CASSLQGVNTEAFF
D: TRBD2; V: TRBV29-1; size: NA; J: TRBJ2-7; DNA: TGCAGCGTTGATTCCTGGGAGGGCAACGAGCAGTACTTC; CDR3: CSVDSWEGNEQYF
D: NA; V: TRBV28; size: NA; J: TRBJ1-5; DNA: TGTGCCAGCAGCCCTACAGGCTACAATCAGCCCCAGCATTTT; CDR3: CASSPTGYNQPQHF
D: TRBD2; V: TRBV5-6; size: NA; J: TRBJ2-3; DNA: TGTGCCAGCAGCTTTGGGACTAGCGGGATAGATACGCAGTATTTT; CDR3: CASSFGTSGIDTQYF
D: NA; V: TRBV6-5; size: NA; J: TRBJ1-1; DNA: TGTGCCAGCAACAGACTGAACACTGAAGCTTTCTTT; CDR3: CASNRLNTEAFF
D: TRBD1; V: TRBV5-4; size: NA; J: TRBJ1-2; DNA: TGTGCCAGCAGCCCGGACAGGAACTATGGCTACACCTTC; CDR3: CASSPDRNYGYTF
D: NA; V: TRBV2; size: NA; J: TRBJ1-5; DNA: TGTGCCAGCAGTTTCGACAGGAAGGACCAGCCCCAGCATTTT; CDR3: CASSFDRKDQPQHF
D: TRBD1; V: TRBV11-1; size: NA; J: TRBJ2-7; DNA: TGTGCCAGCAGCACCCCGGGACAGGGAGCTCGCGAGCAGTACTTC; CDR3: CASSTPGQGAREQYF
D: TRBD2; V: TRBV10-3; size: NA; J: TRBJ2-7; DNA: TGTGCCATCCTGGGGGGGTCCAGCTACGAGCAGTACTTC; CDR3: CAILGGSSYEQYF
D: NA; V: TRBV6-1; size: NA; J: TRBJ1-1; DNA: TGTGCCAGCAGTGAATTTTGGGGAGATATGAACACTGAAGCTTTCTTT; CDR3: CASSEFWGDMNTEAFF
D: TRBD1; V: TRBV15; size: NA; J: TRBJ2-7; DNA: TGTGCCACCCGAGGACAGGCCTCCTACGAGCAGTACTTC; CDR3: CATRGQASYEQYF
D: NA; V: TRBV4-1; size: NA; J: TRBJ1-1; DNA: TGCGCCAGCAGCTCCCAAACAGGGATGAACACTGAAGCTTTCTTT; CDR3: CASSSQTGMNTEAFF
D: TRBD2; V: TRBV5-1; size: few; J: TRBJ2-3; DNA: TGCGCCAGCAGCTCGGGGGGGCTAACAGATACGCAGTATTTT; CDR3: CASSSGGLTDTQYF
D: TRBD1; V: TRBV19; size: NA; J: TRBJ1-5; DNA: TGTGCCACTACCGGTCGACAGGGATTCGGTCAGCCCCAGCATTTT; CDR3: CATTGRQGFGQPQHF
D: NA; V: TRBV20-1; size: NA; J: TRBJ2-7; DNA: TGCAGTGCTAGCGACAGGTACGAGCAGTACTTC; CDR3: CSASDRYEQYF
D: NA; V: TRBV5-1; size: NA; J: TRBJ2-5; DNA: TGCGCCAGCAGCTTGGGGCAGGGAAGTCAAGAGACCCAGTACTTC; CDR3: CASSLGQGSQETQYF
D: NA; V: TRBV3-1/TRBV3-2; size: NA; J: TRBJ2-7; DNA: TGTGCCAGCAGCCGTAACAGTGGGTACGAGCAGTACTTC; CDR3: CASSRNSGYEQYF
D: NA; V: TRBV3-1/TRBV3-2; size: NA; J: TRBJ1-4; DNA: TGTGCCAGCAGCGTGAATTCAGGGGTATACGAAAAACTGTTTTTT; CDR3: CASSVNSGVYEKLFF
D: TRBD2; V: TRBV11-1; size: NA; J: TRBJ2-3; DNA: TGTGCCAGCAGCTTAGCGGAACCTAGCGGGAGCACAGATACGCAGTATTTT; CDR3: CASSLAEPSGSTDTQYF
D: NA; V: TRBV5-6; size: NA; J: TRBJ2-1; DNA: TGTGCCAGCAGCTTGGTCCAGGGATGGGATAATGAGCAGTTCTTC; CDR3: CASSLVQGWDNEQFF
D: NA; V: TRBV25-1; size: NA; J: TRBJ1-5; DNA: TGTGCCAGCAGTGAATTGGCCAATCAGCCCCAGCATTTT; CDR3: CASSELANQPQHF
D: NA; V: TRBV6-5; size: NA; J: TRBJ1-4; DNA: TGTGCCAGCAGATCCTCAGGGTTGCTCCGTGAAAAACTGTTTTTT; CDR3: CASRSSGLLREKLFF
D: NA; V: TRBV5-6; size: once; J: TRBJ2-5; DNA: TGTGCCAGCAGCCCCCTGACGGGTTCGGGGACCCAGTACTTC; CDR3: CASSPLTGSGTQYF
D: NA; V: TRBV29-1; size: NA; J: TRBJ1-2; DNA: TGCAGCGTTGAAGGCGGCCTGGGCTACACCTTC; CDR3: CSVEGGLGYTF
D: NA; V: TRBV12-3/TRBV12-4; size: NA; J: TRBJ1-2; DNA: TGTGCCAGCAGTTGGGCGAATAACTATGGCTACACCTTC; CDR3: CASSWANNYGYTF
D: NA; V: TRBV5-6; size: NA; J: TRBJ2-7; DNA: TGTGCCAGCAGCCCAGGGCCAGGGGACTACACCGAGCAGTACTTC; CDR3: CASSPGPGDYTEQYF
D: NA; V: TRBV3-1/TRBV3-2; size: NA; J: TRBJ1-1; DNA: TGTGCCAGCAGGAACTCCGGGACACTGAGTGAAGCTTTCTTT; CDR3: CASRNSGTLSEAFF
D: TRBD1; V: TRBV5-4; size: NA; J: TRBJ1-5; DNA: TGTGCCAGCAGCCTTGGACAGGGGGCTGATCAGCCCCAGCATTTT; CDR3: CASSLGQGADQPQHF
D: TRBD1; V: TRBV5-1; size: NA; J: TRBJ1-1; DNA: TGCGCCAGCAGCTTCCGGGACAGGGGGAACACTGAAGCTTTCTTT; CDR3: CASSFRDRGNTEAFF
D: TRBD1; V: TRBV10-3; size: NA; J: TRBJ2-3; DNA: TGTGCCATCAGTGAGTCGTACAGGGGGGGCACAGATACGCAGTATTTT; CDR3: CAISESYRGGTDTQYF
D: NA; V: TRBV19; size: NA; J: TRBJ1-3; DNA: TGTGCCAGTAGTATAGGGACAGTTGGAAACACCATATATTTT; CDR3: CASSIGTVGNTIYF
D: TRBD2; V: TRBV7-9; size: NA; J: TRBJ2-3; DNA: TGTGCCAGCACGACTGGGCTAGCGGGGGAAACAGATACGCAGTATTTT; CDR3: CASTTGLAGETDTQYF
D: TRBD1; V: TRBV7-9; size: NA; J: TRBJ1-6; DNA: TGTGCCAGCAGCGACACAGGGGGCAGGTCACCCCTCCACTTT; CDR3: CASSDTGGRSPLHF
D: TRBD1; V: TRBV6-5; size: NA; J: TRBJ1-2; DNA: TGTGCCAGCAGTCCCCGGACAGGAGTCTCATATGGCTACACCTTC; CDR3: CASSPRTGVSYGYTF
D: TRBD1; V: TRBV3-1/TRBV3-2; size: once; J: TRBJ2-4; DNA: TGTGCCAGCAGCTACGGGACAGGGACCAAAAACATTCAGTACTTC; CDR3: CASSYGTGTKNIQYF
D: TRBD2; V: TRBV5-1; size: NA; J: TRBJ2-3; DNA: TGCGCCAGCAGCTTGGCCGGGACTAGCGGCACAGATACGCAGTATTTT; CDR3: CASSLAGTSGTDTQYF
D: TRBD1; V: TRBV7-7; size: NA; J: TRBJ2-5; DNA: TGTGCTAGCAGCGGAAAGGACAGGGGGCAAGAGACCCAGTACTTC; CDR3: CASSGKDRGQETQYF
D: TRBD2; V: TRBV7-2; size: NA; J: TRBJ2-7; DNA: TGTGCCAGCAGCCGTCTGGGACTAGGGGCCCCCGAGCAGTACTTC; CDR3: CASSRLGLGAPEQYF
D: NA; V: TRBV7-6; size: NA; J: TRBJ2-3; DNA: TGTGCCAGCAGCCTCGTCGGGAGTACGCAGTATTTT; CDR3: CASSLVGSTQYF
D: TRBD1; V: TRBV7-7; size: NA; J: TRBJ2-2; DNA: TGTGCCAGCAGCCTGGGACAGGGTACCGGGGAGCTGTTTTTT; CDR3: CASSLGQGTGELFF
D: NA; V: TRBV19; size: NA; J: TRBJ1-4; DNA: TGTGCCAGTAGTATAACGGCAGGGGCTAATGAAAAACTGTTTTTT; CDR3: CASSITAGANEKLFF
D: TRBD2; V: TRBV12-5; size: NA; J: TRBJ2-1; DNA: TGTGCTAGTGGTTTCCGTTCCTTGACTAGCGGAGACTACAATGAGCAGTTCTTC; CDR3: CASGFRSLTSGDYNEQFF
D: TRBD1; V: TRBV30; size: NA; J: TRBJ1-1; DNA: TGTGCCTGGAGTGTAGGACAGGCACTAAACACTGAAGCTTTCTTT; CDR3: CAWSVGQALNTEAFF
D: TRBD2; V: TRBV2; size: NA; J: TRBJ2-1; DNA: TGTGCCAGCAGGGAAGCGGGGAGGGGCAGTTGGAATGAGCAGTTCTTC; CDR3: CASREAGRGSWNEQFF
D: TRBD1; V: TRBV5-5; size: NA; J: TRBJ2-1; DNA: TGTGCCAGCAACTCCGGGACAGCGGTATACAATGAGCAGTTCTTC; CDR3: CASNSGTAVYNEQFF
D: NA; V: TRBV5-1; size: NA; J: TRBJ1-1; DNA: TGCGCCAGCAGCAGGGGTGACACTGAAGCTTTCTTT; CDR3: CASSRGDTEAFF